This record looks at one T cell receptor beta chain sequence and its context. This specimen comes from a study of blood T cell repertoires in COVID-19. In the source study's methods: Researchers report that nucleated cell counts were estimated from reference gene primer amplification. Sequencing used immunoSEQ multiplex PCR; TCRdb keeps in-frame clones, though not all of them. The V and J calls and clone size were taken over from that table, and D and trimming were inferred from the DNA. The sample has over 100,000 clones, approximately 89% seen once. Germline lookup yields CDR1 MDHEN and CDR2 SYDVKM. The CDR3 sequence is 12 residues long. V was cut by 10 bases and J by 8 bases, with 12 bases left in between.

This clonotype was sampled from a man aged 45 to 65 with acute or convalescent COVID-19. Sequenced material: peripheral blood. V gene TRBV28 combines with J gene TRBJ1-6; D not certain. The CDR3 DNA reads TGTGCCATCGACCCCGGGGATTCACCCCTCCACTTT. Protein: CAIDPGDSPLHF.